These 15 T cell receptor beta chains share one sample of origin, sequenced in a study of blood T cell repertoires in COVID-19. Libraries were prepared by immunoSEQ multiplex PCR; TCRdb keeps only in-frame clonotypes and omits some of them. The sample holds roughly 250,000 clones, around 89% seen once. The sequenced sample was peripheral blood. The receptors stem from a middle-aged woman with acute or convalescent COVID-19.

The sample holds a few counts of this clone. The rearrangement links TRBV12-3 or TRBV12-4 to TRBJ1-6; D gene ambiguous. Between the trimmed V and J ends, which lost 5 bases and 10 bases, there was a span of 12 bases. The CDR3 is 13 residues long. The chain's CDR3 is CASSRRQESPLHF. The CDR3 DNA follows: TGTGCCAGCAGTCGGAGGCAGGAGTCACCCCTCCACTTT.

CDR3 in DNA: TGTGCCAGCAGCAAAAGACCGGGGGGGCCCGAGCAGTACGTC. This encodes CASSKRPGGPEQYV. The chain carries TRBV21-1 and TRBJ2-7; the table's D call TRBD2 went unverified against the DNA. TRBV21-1 is termed a pseudogene. This CDR3 spans 14 amino acids.

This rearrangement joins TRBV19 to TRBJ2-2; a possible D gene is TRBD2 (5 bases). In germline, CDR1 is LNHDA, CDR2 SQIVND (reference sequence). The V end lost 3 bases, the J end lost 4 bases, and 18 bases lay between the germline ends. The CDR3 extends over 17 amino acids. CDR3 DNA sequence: TGTGCCAGTAGTATCGCGGTGATCCTAGCTATCACCGGGGAGCTGTTTTTT. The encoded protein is CASSIAVILAITGELFF.

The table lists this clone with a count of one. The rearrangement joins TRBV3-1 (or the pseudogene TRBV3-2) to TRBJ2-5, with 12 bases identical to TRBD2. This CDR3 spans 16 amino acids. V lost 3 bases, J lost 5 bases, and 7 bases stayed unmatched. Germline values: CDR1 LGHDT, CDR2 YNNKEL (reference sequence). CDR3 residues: CASSHPSGGAKETQYF. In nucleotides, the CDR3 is TGTGCCAGCAGCCACCCTAGCGGGGGGGCTAAGGAGACCCAGTACTTC.

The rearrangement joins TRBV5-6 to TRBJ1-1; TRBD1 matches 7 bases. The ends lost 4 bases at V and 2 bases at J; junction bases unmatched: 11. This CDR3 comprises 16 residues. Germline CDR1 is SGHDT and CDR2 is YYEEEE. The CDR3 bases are TGTGCCAGCAGCCTTATATACAGGGGTGACAACACTGAAGCTTTCTTT. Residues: CASSLIYRGDNTEAFF.

CDR3 amino acids: CSAGGQGSYTF. CDR3 sequence (DNA): TGCAGCGCCGGCGGACAGGGGAGCTACACCTTC. The V gene is TRBV29-1, the J gene TRBJ1-2, with 9 positions matching TRBD1. J was trimmed by 9 bases and V by 7 bases; bases with no gene match: 6. Germline V gives CDR1 SQVTM, CDR2 ANQGSEA. This CDR3 contains 11 residues.

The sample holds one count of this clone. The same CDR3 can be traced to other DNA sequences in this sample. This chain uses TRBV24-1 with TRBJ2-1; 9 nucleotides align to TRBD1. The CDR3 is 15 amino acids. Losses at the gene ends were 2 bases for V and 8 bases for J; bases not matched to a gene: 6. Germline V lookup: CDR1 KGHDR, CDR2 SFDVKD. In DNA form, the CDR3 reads TGTGCCACCAGTGATTGGGGAACAGGGGGCGATGAGCAGTTCTTC. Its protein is CATSDWGTGGDEQFF.

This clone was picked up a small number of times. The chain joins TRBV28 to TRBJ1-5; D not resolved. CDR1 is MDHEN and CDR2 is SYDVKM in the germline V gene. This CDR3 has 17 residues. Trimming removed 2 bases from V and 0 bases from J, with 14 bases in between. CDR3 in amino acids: CASSLKRSAYSNQPQHF. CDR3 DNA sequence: TGTGCCAGCAGTTTAAAACGGTCTGCTTATAGCAATCAGCCCCAGCATTTT. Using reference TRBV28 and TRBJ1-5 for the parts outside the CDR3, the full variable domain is DVKVTQSSRYLVKRTGEKVFLECVQDMDHENMFWYRQDPGLGLRLIYFSYDVKMKEKGDIPEGYSVSREKKERFSLILESASTNQTSMYLCASSLKRSAYSNQPQHFGDGTRLSIL.

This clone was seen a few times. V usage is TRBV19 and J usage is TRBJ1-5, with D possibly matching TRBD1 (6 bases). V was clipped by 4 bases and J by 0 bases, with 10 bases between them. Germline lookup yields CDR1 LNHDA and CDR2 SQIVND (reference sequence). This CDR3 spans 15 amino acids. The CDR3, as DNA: TGTGCCAGTAGTACGACAGGTTATAGCAATCAGCCCCAGCATTTT. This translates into CASSTTGYSNQPQHF.

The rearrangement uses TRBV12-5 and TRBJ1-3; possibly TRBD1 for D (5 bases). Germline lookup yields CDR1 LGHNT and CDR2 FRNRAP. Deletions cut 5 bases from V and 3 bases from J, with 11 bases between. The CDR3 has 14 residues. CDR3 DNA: TGTGCTAGTGGTCGGGGGAAAAGTGGAAACACCATATATTTT. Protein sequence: CASGRGKSGNTIYF.

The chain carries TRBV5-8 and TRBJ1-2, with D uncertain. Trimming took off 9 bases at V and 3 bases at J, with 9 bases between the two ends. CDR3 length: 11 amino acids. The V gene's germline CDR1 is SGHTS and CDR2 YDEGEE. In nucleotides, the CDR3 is TGTGCCACGACACCCCACTATGGCTACACCTTC. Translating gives CATTPHYGYTF.

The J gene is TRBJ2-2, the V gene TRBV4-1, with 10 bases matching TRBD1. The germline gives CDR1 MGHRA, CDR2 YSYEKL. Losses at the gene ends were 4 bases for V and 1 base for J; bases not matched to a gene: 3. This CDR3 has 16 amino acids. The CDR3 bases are TGCGCCAGCAGCCCCGGACAGGGGGAGAACACCGGGGAGCTGTTTTTT. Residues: CASSPGQGENTGELFF.

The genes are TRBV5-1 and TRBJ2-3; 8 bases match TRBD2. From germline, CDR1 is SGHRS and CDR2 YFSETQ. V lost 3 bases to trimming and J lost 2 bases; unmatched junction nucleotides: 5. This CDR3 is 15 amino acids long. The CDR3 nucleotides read TGCGCCAGCAGCTCGGGGGGGCCTATCACAGATACGCAGTATTTT. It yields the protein CASSSGGPITDTQYF.

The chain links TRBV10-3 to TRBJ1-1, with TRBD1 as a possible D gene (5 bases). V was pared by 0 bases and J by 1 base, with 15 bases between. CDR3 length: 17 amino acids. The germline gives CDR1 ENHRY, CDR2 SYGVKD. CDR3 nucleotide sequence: TGTGCCATCAGTGAGTCGCGGGGGACCGGTCAGAACACTGAAGCTTTCTTT. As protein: CAISESRGTGQNTEAFF.

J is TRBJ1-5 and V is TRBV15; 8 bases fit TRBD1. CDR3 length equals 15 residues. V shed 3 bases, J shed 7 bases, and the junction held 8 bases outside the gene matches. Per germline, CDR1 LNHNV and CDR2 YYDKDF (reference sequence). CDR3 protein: CATSSRQGRGQPQHF. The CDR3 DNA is TGTGCCACCAGCAGCCGACAGGGGAGGGGCCAGCCCCAGCATTTT.